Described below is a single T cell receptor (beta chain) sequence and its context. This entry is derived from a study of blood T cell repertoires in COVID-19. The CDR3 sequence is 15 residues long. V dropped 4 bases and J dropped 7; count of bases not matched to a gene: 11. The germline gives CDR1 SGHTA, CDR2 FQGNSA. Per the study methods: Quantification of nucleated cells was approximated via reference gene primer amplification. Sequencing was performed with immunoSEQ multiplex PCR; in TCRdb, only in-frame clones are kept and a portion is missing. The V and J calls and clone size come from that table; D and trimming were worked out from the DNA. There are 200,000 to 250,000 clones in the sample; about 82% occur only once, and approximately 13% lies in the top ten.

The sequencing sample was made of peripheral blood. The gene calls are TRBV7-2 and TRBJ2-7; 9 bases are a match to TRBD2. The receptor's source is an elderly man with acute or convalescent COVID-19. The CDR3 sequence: CASSSYVGGGAEQYF. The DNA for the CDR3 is TGTGCCAGCAGCTCCTATGTCGGCGGGGGGGCTGAGCAGTACTTC.